This T cell receptor (beta chain) comes out of a study of blood T cell repertoires in COVID-19. Overall study: T cells, B-cell-depleted T cells, or PBMCs supplied cDNA or gDNA.

Between the trimmed V and J ends, which lost 8 bases and 2 bases, there was a span of 19 bases. The germline gives CDR1 LNHDA, CDR2 SQIVND (reference sequence). The CDR3 covers 15 residues. TCRdb keeps only in-frame clones here, not all; method: immunoSEQ multiplex PCR. The sample contains about 240,000 clones, roughly 89% of which appear only once. Cohorts were based on clinical histories the participants reported. The chain uses TRBV19 and TRBJ2-7; perhaps TRBD2 as D (5 bases). This receptor was taken from a woman younger than 45 who had recovered from COVID-19. Sequencing used PBMCs or T cells enriched from blood (not recorded which). The CDR3 coding sequence is TGTGCCAGTCAGTCGTCAGCGGAGCCGGCCTACGAGCAGTACTTC. Translation: CASQSSAEPAYEQYF.